The 25 T cell receptor beta chains presented below share a single source sample, sequenced in a study of T cells after yellow fever vaccination. Via MiXCR, TCRdb re-called the 5' RACE reads, giving one row per CDR3 protein. The sample shows some 400,000 distinct CDR3 sequences, around 20% of them seen only once. The sequences come from PBMCs, collected before the yellow fever booster vaccination. These receptors were taken from a man younger than 35 who received the YFV17D yellow fever vaccine.

The table lists this clonotype with a few counts. This chain joins TRBV7-6 and TRBJ2-5; D unclear. Germline loops: CDR1 SGHVS, CDR2 FNYEAQ. The CDR3 runs 14 residues. The germline V and J ends were trimmed by 1 base and 2 bases, with 8 bases remaining between them. The CDR3: CASSLVSAQETQYF. The CDR3 DNA reads as TGTGCCAGCAGCTTAGTGTCAGCACAAGAGACCCAGTACTTC.

The DNA for the CDR3 is TGCGCCAGCAGCCCCGGACAGGGGGGGGGCTCCTACAATGAGCAGTTCTTC. Its protein product is CASSPGQGGGSYNEQFF. This chain uses TRBV5-1 with TRBJ2-1; 10 bases are a match to TRBD1. V gave up 4 bases and J gave up 0 bases; unmatched junction bases: 7. There are 17 residues in the CDR3. Germline V CDR1 and CDR2: SGHRS, YFSETQ.

The rearrangement uses TRBV15 and TRBJ2-7; a weak D match, TRBD2 (6 bases). V lost 2 bases, J lost 6 bases, and 8 bases lay in between. Germline V gene lookup returns CDR1 LNHNV and CDR2 YYDKDF (reference sequence). The CDR3 consists of 12 residues. In DNA form, the CDR3 reads TGTGCCACCAGCAGACCGGGGGTCGAGCAGTACTTC. It translates to CATSRPGVEQYF.

This clonotype was counted only a few times. The rearrangement links TRBV7-9 to TRBJ2-2; unclear D gene. V lost 5 bases, J lost 7 bases, and 23 bases lay in between. Germline CDR1 and CDR2: SEHNR and FQNEAQ (reference sequence). The CDR3 length is 17 residues. CDR3 coding DNA: TGTGCCAGCAGCCCCCGCGAGCATCTGGGGTCGGACGGGGAGCTGTTTTTT. Translated, it gives CASSPREHLGSDGELFF.

The gene calls are TRBV19 and TRBJ2-3; 8 bases are shared with TRBD1. Germline loops: CDR1 LNHDA, CDR2 SQIVND (reference sequence). V was clipped by 3 bases and J by 5 bases; unmatched bases: 7. The CDR3 loop spans 15 amino acids. CDR3 protein: CASSIRQGQGDTQYF. The DNA for the CDR3 is TGTGCCAGTAGTATCCGACAGGGGCAAGGAGATACGCAGTATTTT.

The V call is TRBV9, the J call TRBJ2-2; 9 bases map to TRBD2. Per germline, CDR1 SGDLS and CDR2 YYNGEE. V lost 2 bases to trimming and J lost 6 bases; unmatched junction nucleotides: 8. The CDR3 extends over 16 amino acids. The chain's CDR3 is CASSVSGLAGPGELFF. CDR3 nucleotide sequence: TGTGCCAGCAGCGTGTCGGGGCTAGCGGGGCCCGGGGAGCTGTTTTTT.

This chain connects TRBV5-5 to TRBJ2-7; a weak D match, TRBD2 (5 bases). Germline V lookup: CDR1 SGHKS, CDR2 YYEKEE (reference sequence). This CDR3 is built from 17 residues. The V end was cut by 1 base, the J end by 1 base, with 18 bases between. The CDR3 nucleotides read TGTGCCAGCAGCTTGCCCCCCGGCAGAGGAGGATCCTACGAGCAGTACGTC. Its protein product is CASSLPPGRGGSYEQYV.

This clonotype was seen a few times. CDR3 coding DNA: TGTGCCAGCAGCTGGCCTAGTACTGGGGCCAACGTCCTGACTTTC. Protein sequence: CASSWPSTGANVLTF. The genes are TRBV7-9 and TRBJ2-6; D uncertain. CDR3 length: 15 amino acids. V was trimmed by 4 bases and J by 2 bases, leaving 9 bases between them. Germline loops: CDR1 SEHNR, CDR2 FQNEAQ (reference sequence). The whole variable domain, filled in from reference TRBV7-9 and TRBJ2-6, reads DTGVSQNPRHKITKRGQNVTFRCDPISEHNRLYWYRQTLGQGPEFLTYFQNEAQLEKSRLLSDRFSAERPKGSFSTLEIQRTEQGDSAMYLCASSWPSTGANVLTFGAGSRLTVL.

The chain carries TRBV4-1 and TRBJ1-2, with TRBD1 as a possible D gene (5 bases). The CDR3 extends over 15 amino acids. The V gene's germline CDR1 is MGHRA and CDR2 YSYEKL. Trimming pared 1 base from V and 5 bases from J, leaving 14 bases between. CDR3 region: CASSQVHGGAYGYTF. The DNA for the CDR3 is TGCGCCAGCAGCCAAGTCCACGGAGGGGCTTATGGCTACACCTTC.

This chain joins TRBV7-2 and TRBJ2-1; a weak D match, TRBD2 (7 bases). The germline V and J ends were trimmed by 4 bases and 8 bases, with 15 bases remaining between them. Germline CDR1 SGHTA, CDR2 FQGNSA. CDR3 size: 14 residues. This chain's CDR3 is CASSSNGGQDEQFF. The DNA for the CDR3 is TGTGCCAGCAGCTCTAACGGGGGGCAGGATGAGCAGTTCTTC.

J is TRBJ1-6 and V is TRBV9; D uncertain. This CDR3 spans 14 amino acids. V gave up 0 bases and J gave up 4 bases, with 5 bases separating them. Germline CDR1 reads SGDLS; CDR2 reads YYNGEE. The CDR3 DNA follows: TGTGCCAGCAGCGTAGACCGGTATAATTCACCCCTCCACTTT. This translates into CASSVDRYNSPLHF.

This chain joins TRBV9 and TRBJ1-4; TRBD1 is a possible D gene (5 bases). Trimming shortened V by 3 bases and J by 7 bases, and 16 bases separated the two germline ends. Germline CDR1 reads SGDLS; CDR2 reads YYNGEE. CDR3 length equals 15 residues. The CDR3 bases are TGTGCCAGCAGCGGTGGGACGTCGGGGAGTGAAAAACTGTTTTTT. Amino acid sequence: CASSGGTSGSEKLFF.

The gene calls are TRBV11-1 and TRBJ2-7, with 8 bases lining up with TRBD1. Germline V gives CDR1 SGHAT, CDR2 FQDESV (reference sequence). Trimming removed 5 bases from V and 5 bases from J; junction bases left unmatched: 14. This CDR3 is built from 16 residues. The CDR3: CASSLTGGGQGDEQYF. The CDR3 bases are TGTGCCAGCAGCCTTACCGGAGGAGGACAGGGAGACGAGCAGTACTTC.

This clonotype was found a few times. V is TRBV6-1 and J is TRBJ2-5, with D possibly being TRBD1 (6 bases). The germline gives CDR1 MNHNS, CDR2 SASEGT. The CDR3 runs 13 residues. V lost 6 bases and J lost 2, with 10 bases in between. CDR3 nucleotide sequence: TGTGCCAGCAGAAAAGGACAGCAAGAGACCCAGTACTTC. Protein product: CASRKGQQETQYF.

There are a few counts of this clonotype. The J gene is TRBJ1-1, the V gene TRBV6-6; 7 bases map to TRBD1. The J segment lost 4 bases and the V segment lost 5 bases, leaving 16 bases of the junction unmatched. The CDR3 sequence is 17 residues long. Germline V gene lookup returns CDR1 MNHNY and CDR2 SVGAGI (reference sequence). As DNA, the CDR3 is TGTGCCAGCAGTAAAGGGGGCGCCGGCACTCAGGGCACTGAAGCTTTCTTT. This encodes CASSKGGAGTQGTEAFF.

The chain uses TRBV5-1 and TRBJ2-6; D could derive from TRBD1 or TRBD2 (5 bases each). Trimming removed 7 bases from V and 0 bases from J, with 14 bases in between. Germline V gene data show CDR1 as SGHRS and CDR2 as YFSETQ. The CDR3 is 16 amino acids. Here the CDR3 reads CASGGSLSSGANVLTF. The DNA of the CDR3 is TGCGCCAGCGGGGGTTCCCTGAGCTCTGGGGCCAACGTCCTGACTTTC.

The CDR3 spells CASSFDQGGGYEQYF. DNA for the CDR3: TGCGCCAGCAGCTTCGATCAGGGGGGAGGCTACGAGCAGTACTTC. The chain carries TRBV5-1 and TRBJ2-7, with a tentative D call TRBD1 (7 bases). The CDR3 runs to 15 residues. Germline V gene lookup returns CDR1 SGHRS and CDR2 YFSETQ. V was trimmed by 2 bases and J by 3 bases, leaving 15 bases between them.

There are a few counts of this clonotype. The chain recombines TRBV2 with TRBJ1-4; tentative D call: TRBD1 (6 bases). The CDR3 length is 16 residues. The germline gives CDR1 SNHLY, CDR2 FYNNEI. Trimming removed 6 bases from V and 0 bases from J, with 14 bases in between. The CDR3 coding sequence is TGTGCCAGCAGCCACGGGGGCGTTGCAACTAATGAAAAACTGTTTTTT. It specifies CASSHGGVATNEKLFF.

This clonotype was counted ten times or more. The chain joins TRBV6-2 or TRBV6-3 to TRBJ2-1; 7 nucleotides match TRBD2. V dropped 8 bases and J dropped 9; count of bases not matched to a gene: 10. In germline, CDR1 is MNHEY, CDR2 SVGEGT. The CDR3 runs to 13 residues. The CDR3 reads CASAKSGGSEQFF. The CDR3 coding sequence is TGTGCCAGCGCGAAGTCCGGGGGGTCTGAGCAGTTCTTC.

This clonotype was seen a handful of times. CDR3 residues: CASSPFSGLADEQFF. The CDR3 DNA sequence: TGTGCCAGCAGCCCGTTCTCGGGACTAGCGGATGAGCAGTTCTTC. V gene TRBV12-3 or TRBV12-4 combines with J gene TRBJ2-1; 11 nucleotides match TRBD2. V was pared by 6 bases and J by 8 bases, with 9 bases of the junction left unmatched. CDR3 length equals 15 residues.

The genes are TRBV5-1 and TRBJ2-2; 9 bases are shared with TRBD1. CDR1 and CDR2 from the germline V gene are SGHRS and YFSETQ. The CDR3 has 15 amino acids. The V segment lost 6 bases and the J segment 9 bases; nucleotides outside the gene matches: 12. For the CDR3, the DNA is TGCGCCAGCACCGCATCGGGACAGGGTTCCCGGGAGCTGTTTTTT. It yields the protein CASTASGQGSRELFF.

This sequence joins TRBV29-1 and TRBJ2-2; a possible D gene is TRBD1 (5 bases). The CDR3 loop spans 13 amino acids. CDR1 and CDR2 from the germline V gene are SQVTM and ANQGSEA. With 4 bases removed from V and 6 bases from J, the gap between germline ends came to 12 bases. Here the CDR3 reads CSVVVATAGELFF. CDR3 bases: TGCAGCGTTGTTGTCGCGACAGCCGGGGAGCTGTTTTTT.

This clonotype showed up just a few times. The chain is built from TRBV9 and TRBJ1-5, with D unresolved. The germline V gene encodes CDR1 SGDLS and CDR2 YYNGEE. The CDR3 loop spans 14 amino acids. V lost 1 base, J lost 7 bases, and 12 bases lay in between. The CDR3 loop reads CASSVTPSGQPQHF. CDR3 sequence (DNA): TGTGCCAGCAGCGTAACTCCCTCCGGACAGCCCCAGCATTTT. Drawing the rest from reference TRBV9 and TRBJ1-5, the complete variable domain is DSGVTQTPKHLITATGQRVTLRCSPRSGDLSVYWYQQSLDQGLQFLIQYYNGEERAKGNILERFSAQQFPDLHSELNLSSLELGDSALYFCASSVTPSGQPQHFGDGTRLSIL.

This clonotype was counted between two and nine times. The V gene is TRBV19, the J gene TRBJ2-1; TRBD1 aligns across 7 bases. Germline assignment: CDR1 LNHDA and CDR2 SQIVND (reference sequence). The CDR3 extends over 15 amino acids. After removal of 7 bases from V and 5 bases from J, the junction contained 11 bases not matched to a gene. Here the CDR3 reads CASKRGRDSNNEQFF. CDR3 nucleotide sequence: TGTGCCAGTAAACGCGGAAGGGACAGCAACAATGAGCAGTTCTTC.

This chain uses TRBV10-3 with TRBJ2-2; TRBD1 aligns across 8 bases. CDR3 length: 16 residues. The J segment lost 3 bases and the V segment lost 0 bases, leaving 3 bases of the junction unmatched. Germline lookup yields CDR1 ENHRY and CDR2 SYGVKD. The CDR3, as DNA: TGTGCCATCAGTGAGTCGACAGGGGCGCACACCGGGGAGCTGTTTTTT. This codes for CAISESTGAHTGELFF.